Each of the 3 T cell receptor beta chains below was sequenced from the same sample in a study of T cells after posttransplantation cyclophosphamide. Cyclophosphamide on days +3 and +4 followed busulfan-fludarabine conditioning and a marrow graft. Sequencing was performed with immunoSEQ multiplex PCR; in TCRdb, only in-frame clones are kept and a portion is missing. There are some 43,000 clones in the sample; around 90% occur only once, and about 2.5% lies in the top ten. The input for sequencing was PBMCs, taken 62 days after allogeneic stem cell transplant with posttransplant cyclophosphamide. Receptor source: a male patient between 55 and 70 years old who received an allogeneic stem cell transplant from a related donor and was CMV-positive. Some T cells here may be from the graft donor.

A remark on this clone: Other DNA sequences within the sample encode an identical CDR3. The V and J genes are TRBV11-2 and TRBJ1-6, with D maybe TRBD1 (6 bases). The CDR3 totals 15 residues. Trimming cost V 5 bases and J 7 bases, with 15 bases left between them. The germline V gene has CDR1 SGHAT and CDR2 FQNNGV. The DNA of the CDR3 is TGTGCCAGCAGCAAACAGGGAGTGGCCAATTCACCCCTCCACTTT. This gives the protein CASSKQGVANSPLHF.

V gene TRBV19 combines with J gene TRBJ1-4; the match to TRBD1 covers 8 bases. The CDR3 runs 15 residues. The junction had 10 bases not matched to a gene; V was cut back by 9 bases and J by 4 bases. Germline V CDR1 and CDR2: LNHDA, SQIVND (reference sequence). The CDR3 loop reads CASRSTGGFNEKLFF. The CDR3 bases are TGTGCCAGCAGGTCAACAGGGGGTTTTAATGAAAAACTGTTTTTT.

The chain links TRBV7-6 to TRBJ1-1, with 10 bases lining up with TRBD1. V trimming: 1 base; J trimming: 6 bases; junction bases outside the gene matches: 5. Germline lookup yields CDR1 SGHVS and CDR2 FNYEAQ. This CDR3 has 15 amino acids. The CDR3 DNA follows: TGTGCCAGCAGCTTAGGGGACAGGGGCTGGGCTGAAGCTTTCTTT. Its protein is CASSLGDRGWAEAFF.